The sequence of this T cell receptor beta chain was determined in a study of T-cell memory formation after mild COVID-19 (dated by TCRdb to about 2021). For context, the study as a whole: TCR sequence clusters from the two donors were found to be largely donor specific. Two young, previously healthy adult volunteers made up the cohort, one male and one female. T-cell clones expanding and contracting after mild COVID-19 in two donors were tracked by longitudinal TCRalpha and TCRbeta repertoire sequencing.

Ficoll-Paque density gradient centrifugation was used to isolate PBMCs. Details on this clonotype: The target of this receptor is not known. No base quality information exists; no much larger clone differs at one position.

Overall results and qualifications from the work: Clones that contracted from day 15 to 85 showed balanced CD4/CD8 phenotypes, whereas a second wave of clones that expanded from day 15 to 37 leaned towards CD4+. The study covered only a couple of mild cases, and larger cohorts including severe cases with pre-infection samples were considered necessary. Some responding clones were detected in pre-infection memory, suggesting pre-existing cross-reactive memory T cells joined the SARS-CoV-2 response. Contracting CD4+ clones were found mainly in CM and EM memory subsets, while CD8+ clones were enriched in EMRA. The second-wave clones that peaked on day 37 were not confirmed to be SARS-CoV-2 specific.

These reads were obtained on an Illumina NovaSeq 6000. Using 5'RACE with constant-segment primers, TCRalpha and TCRbeta cDNA libraries were constructed, with sample barcodes and unique molecular identifiers added in the process. RNA was extracted from every sample with Trizol reagent. Library amplification was performed in two PCR steps, and a second sample barcode and Illumina TruSeq adapters were introduced in the second step. Sequencing of the libraries was done on an Illumina NovaSeq, producing 2 x 150 bp paired-end reads. In the source study's methods: With migec v1.2.7, reads were demultiplexed and then collapsed into UMI-guided consensus sequences. With mixcr v2.1.11, UMI consensuses were aligned to TRA and TRB V and J templates and assembled into clonotypes. Expanded or contracted clonotypes were those called significant by both edgeR and NoisET, with noise models trained on biological replicates. For edgeR calls, the thresholds were a false discovery rate-adjusted p below 0.01 and a log2 fold-change of 1. As an exploratory analysis of dynamics, max-normalized trajectories of the 1000 most abundant clonotypes were examined by PCA with hierarchical clustering. Separately sequenced CD4+ and CD8+ repertoires were used to assign the CD4 or CD8 phenotype of responding clones. TCRdb itself trimmed the public reads at Q25 with fastp, ran MiXCR and retained productive beta chains. One record per CDR3 amino acid sequence lists the most common genes and DNA. The V and J calls, along with clone size, are taken from TCRdb and not from the paper's own processing. The sample profile shows about 470,000 distinct CDR3 sequences; around 25% of them were found once. The ten top clones hold about an eighth of the sample.

In the germline V gene, CDR1 corresponds to SGHTA and CDR2 to FQGNSA. V is shortened by 5 bases, J by 0 bases, and the region joining them spans 19 bases. Reading from cysteine to phenylalanine, the CDR3 counts 17 amino acids. Only CDR3 DNA remains: 51 bases, in frame from the first base. The source of this sequence is an adult woman who had mild COVID-19 (a few samples of this study predate the infection). The sample titles of this study are shuffled in the database, so cell type and time point are left out; the donor was told from shared clones. The specimen was PBMCs or a T cell subset sorted from them (not recorded which). The V gene is TRBV7-2 and the J gene is TRBJ1-1; no D segment can be confidently identified. DNA sequence: TGTGCCAGCAGCCCTTCACCGACCCTCTCTCTGAACACTGAAGCTTTCTTT. This codes for CASSPSPTLSLNTEAFF.